The clone carrying this TCR beta chain was found many times. Its cognate antigen is unknown. The CDR3 has 14 amino acids. The V gene lost 2 bases and the J gene lost 1 base, with 8 bases spanning the gap. The germline V gene has CDR1 SEHNR and CDR2 FQNEAQ (reference sequence). This specimen belongs to a study of T cells in Graves' hyperthyroidism and ophthalmopathy. A patient was excluded if there was uncontrolled infection, other autoimmune disease, pregnancy or lactation. PBMCs were obtained from approximately 10 ml fresh peripheral blood. General observations from the study: A median around 5.9 months before onset, the model predicted ophthalmopathy.

Amplification of TCR beta CDR3 regions used RNA as the template. RT-PCR in the first round (using the HTBI primer set) targeted the TCR CDR3. TCRdb re-analysed the multiplex PCR reads in MiXCR, keeping a single row per CDR3 protein. The repertoire consists of roughly 380,000 distinct CDR3 sequences, with around 13% occurring once and the leading ten covering 11%. This chain uses TRBV7-9 with TRBJ2-5; D may be TRBD1 or TRBD2 (5 bases each). The source of this sequence is a woman in her sixties or seventies with Graves' hyperthyroidism. The sample comprised blood. The CDR3 protein is CASSLFGGQETQYF. CDR3 nucleotides: TGTGCCAGCAGCTTATTTGGGGGCCAAGAGACCCAGTACTTC.